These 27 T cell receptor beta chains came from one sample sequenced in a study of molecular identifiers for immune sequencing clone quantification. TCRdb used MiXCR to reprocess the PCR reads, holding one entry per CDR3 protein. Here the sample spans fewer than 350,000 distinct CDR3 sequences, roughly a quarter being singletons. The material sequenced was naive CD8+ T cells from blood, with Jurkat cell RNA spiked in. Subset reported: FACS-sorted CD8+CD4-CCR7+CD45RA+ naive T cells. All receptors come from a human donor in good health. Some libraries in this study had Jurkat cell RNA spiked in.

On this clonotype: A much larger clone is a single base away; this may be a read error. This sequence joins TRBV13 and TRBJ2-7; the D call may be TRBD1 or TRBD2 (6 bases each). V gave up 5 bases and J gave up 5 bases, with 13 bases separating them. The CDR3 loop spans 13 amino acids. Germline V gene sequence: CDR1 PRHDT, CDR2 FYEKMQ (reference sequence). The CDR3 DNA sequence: TGTGCCAGCAGCCCGGGGGCCTCGGACGAGCAGTACGTC. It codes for CASSPGASDEQYV.

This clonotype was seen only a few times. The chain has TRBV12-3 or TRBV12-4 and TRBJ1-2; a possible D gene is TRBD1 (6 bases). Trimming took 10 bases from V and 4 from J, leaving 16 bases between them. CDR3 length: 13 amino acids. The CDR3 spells CATGAPDPYGYTF. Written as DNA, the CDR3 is TGTGCCACGGGGGCGCCCGACCCCTATGGCTACACCTTC.

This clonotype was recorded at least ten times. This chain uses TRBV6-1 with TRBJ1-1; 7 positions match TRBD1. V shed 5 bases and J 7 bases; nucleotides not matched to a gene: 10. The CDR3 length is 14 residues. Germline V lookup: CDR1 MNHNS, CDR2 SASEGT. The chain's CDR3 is CASSKGTAHVEAFF. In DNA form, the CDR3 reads TGTGCCAGCAGTAAAGGGACAGCTCATGTTGAAGCTTTCTTT.

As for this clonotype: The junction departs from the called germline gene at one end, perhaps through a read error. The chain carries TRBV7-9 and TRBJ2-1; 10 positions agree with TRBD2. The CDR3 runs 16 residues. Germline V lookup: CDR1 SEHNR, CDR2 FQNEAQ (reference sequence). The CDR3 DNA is TGTGGCAGCAGCCCGCCGTTAGCGGGGGGATTCAATGAGCAGTTCTTC. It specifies CGSSPPLAGGFNEQFF.

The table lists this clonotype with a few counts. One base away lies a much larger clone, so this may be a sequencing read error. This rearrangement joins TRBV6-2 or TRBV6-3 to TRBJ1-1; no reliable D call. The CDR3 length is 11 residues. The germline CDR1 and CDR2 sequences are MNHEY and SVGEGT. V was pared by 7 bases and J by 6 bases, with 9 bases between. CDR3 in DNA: TGTGCCAGCACGCTAAACGCTGAAGCTTTCTTT. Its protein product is CASTLNAEAFF.

The CDR3 nucleotides read TGTGCCAGTCGTACAGGGGGTGACACTGAAGCTTTCTTT. Its translation: CASRTGGDTEAFF. J is TRBJ1-1 and V is TRBV28; TRBD1 aligns across 8 bases. J lost 3 bases, V lost 9 bases, and 6 bases had no gene match. Germline lookup yields CDR1 MDHEN and CDR2 SYDVKM. The CDR3 is made up of 13 amino acids.

CDR3 amino acids: CSARDRDSIHEQYF. The CDR3 DNA reads as TGCAGTGCTAGGGATCGGGACAGTATCCACGAGCAGTACTTC. The chain combines TRBV20-1 with TRBJ2-7; 7 bases are a match to TRBD1. The CDR3 loop spans 14 amino acids. Germline V gene data show CDR1 as DFQATT and CDR2 as SNEGSKA (reference sequence). The junction had 10 bases not matched to a gene; V was cut back by 3 bases and J by 5 bases.

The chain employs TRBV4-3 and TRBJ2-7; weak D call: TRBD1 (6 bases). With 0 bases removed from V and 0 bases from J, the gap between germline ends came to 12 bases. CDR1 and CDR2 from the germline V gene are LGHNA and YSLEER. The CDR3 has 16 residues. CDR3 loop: CASSQDRGQSSYEQYF. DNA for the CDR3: TGCGCCAGCAGCCAAGACAGGGGTCAAAGCTCCTACGAGCAGTACTTC.

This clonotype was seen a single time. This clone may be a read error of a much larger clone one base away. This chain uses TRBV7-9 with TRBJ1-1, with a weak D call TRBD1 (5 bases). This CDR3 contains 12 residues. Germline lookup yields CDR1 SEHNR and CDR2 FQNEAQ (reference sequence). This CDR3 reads CASSSDSAEALF. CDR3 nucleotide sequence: TGTGCCAGCAGCTCTGACAGCGCTGAAGCTCTCTTT. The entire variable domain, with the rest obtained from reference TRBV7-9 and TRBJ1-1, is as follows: DTGVSQNPRHKITKRGQNVTFRCDPISEHNRLYWYRQTLGQGPEFLTYFQNEAQLEKSRLLSDRFSAERPKGSFSTLEIQRTEQGDSAMYLCASSSDSAEALFGQGTRLTVV.

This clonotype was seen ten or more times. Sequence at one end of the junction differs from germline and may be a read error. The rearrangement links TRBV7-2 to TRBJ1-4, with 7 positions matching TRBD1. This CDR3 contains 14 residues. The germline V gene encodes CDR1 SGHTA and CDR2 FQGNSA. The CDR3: CASSSDRSNGKLFF. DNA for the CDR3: TGTGCCAGCAGCTCGGACAGGTCTAATGGAAAACTGTTTTTT. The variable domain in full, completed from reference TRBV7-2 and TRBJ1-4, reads GAGVSQSPSNKVTEKGKDVELRCDPISGHTALYWYRQSLGQGLEFLIYFQGNSAPDKSGLPSDRFSAERTGGSVSTLTIQRTQQEDSAVYLCASSSDRSNGKLFFGSGTQLSVL.

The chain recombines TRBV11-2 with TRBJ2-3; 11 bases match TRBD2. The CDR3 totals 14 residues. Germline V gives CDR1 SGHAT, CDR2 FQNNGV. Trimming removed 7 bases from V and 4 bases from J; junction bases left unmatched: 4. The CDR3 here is CASTSGGLADTQYF. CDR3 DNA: TGTGCCAGCACTAGCGGGGGGTTGGCAGATACGCAGTATTTT.

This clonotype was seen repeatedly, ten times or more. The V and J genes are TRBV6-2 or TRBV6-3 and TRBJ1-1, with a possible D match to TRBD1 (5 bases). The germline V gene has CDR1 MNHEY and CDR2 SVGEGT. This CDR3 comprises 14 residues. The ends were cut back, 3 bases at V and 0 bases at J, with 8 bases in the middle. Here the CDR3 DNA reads TGTGCCAGCAGTTATCACAGGCTGAACACTGAAGCTTTCTTT. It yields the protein CASSYHRLNTEAFF.

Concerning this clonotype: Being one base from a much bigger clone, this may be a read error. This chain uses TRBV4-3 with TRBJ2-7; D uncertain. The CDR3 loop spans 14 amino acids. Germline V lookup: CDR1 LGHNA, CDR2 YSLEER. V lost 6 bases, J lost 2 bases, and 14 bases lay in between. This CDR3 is CASSSIGYPYEQYF. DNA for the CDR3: TGCGCCAGCAGTAGCATTGGCTATCCCTACGAGCAGTACTTC.

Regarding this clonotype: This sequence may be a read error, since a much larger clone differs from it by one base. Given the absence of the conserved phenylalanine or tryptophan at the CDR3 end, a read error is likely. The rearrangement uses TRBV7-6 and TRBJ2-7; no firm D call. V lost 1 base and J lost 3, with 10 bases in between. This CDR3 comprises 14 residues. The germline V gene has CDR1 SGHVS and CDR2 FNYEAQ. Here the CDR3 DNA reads TGTGCCAGCAGCTTAGGGCAGGTTAGCTACGAGCAGTACCTC. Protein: CASSLGQVSYEQYL.

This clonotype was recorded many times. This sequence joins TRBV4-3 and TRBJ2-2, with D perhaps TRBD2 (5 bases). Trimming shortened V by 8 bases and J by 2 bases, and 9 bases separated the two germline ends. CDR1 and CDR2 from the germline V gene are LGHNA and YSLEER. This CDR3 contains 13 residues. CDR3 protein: CASRGLNTGELFF. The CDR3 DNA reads TGCGCCAGCCGAGGGCTAAACACCGGGGAGCTGTTTTTT.

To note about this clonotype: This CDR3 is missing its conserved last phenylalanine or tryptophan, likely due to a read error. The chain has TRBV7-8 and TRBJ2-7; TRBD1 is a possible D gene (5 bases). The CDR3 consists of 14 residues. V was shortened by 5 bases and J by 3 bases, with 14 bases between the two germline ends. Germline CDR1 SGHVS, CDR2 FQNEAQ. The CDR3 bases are TGTGCCAGCAGCATAGTAGGCAGGGACTACGAGCAGTACTCC. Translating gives CASSIVGRDYEQYS.

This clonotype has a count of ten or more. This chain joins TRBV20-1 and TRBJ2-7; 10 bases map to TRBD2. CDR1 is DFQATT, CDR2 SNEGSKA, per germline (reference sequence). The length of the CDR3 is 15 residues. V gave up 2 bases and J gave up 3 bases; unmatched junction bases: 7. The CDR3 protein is CSARSVAGGSYEQYF. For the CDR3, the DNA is TGCAGTGCTAGATCCGTAGCGGGAGGTAGCTACGAGCAGTACTTC.

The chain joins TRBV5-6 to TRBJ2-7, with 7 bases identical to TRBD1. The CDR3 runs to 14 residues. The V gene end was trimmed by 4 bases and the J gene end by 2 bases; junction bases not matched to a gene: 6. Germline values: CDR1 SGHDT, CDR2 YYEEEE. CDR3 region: CASSGGQTTYEQYF. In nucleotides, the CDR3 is TGTGCCAGCAGCGGGGGACAGACCACCTACGAGCAGTACTTC.

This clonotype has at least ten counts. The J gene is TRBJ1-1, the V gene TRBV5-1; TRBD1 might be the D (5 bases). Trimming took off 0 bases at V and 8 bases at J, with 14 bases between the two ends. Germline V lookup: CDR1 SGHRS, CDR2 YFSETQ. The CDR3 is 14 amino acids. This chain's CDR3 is CASSLGQGVNEAFF. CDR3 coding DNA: TGCGCCAGCAGCTTGGGTCAGGGTGTAAACGAAGCTTTCTTT.

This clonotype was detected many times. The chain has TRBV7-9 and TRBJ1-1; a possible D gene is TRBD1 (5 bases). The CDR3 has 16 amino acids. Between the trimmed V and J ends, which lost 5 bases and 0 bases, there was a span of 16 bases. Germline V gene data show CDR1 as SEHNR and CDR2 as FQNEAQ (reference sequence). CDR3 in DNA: TGTGCCAGCAGCGCGGGGACGGGGATTATGAACACTGAAGCTTTCTTT. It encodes CASSAGTGIMNTEAFF.

CDR3 region: CASNIGVGELFF. The CDR3 region has the DNA TGTGCCAGTAACATAGGGGTCGGGGAGCTGTTTTTT. This chain connects TRBV19 to TRBJ2-2; tentative D call: TRBD1 (5 bases). This CDR3 is built from 12 residues. The V gene's germline CDR1 is LNHDA and CDR2 SQIVND (reference sequence). V was trimmed by 7 bases and J by 7 bases, leaving 10 bases between them.

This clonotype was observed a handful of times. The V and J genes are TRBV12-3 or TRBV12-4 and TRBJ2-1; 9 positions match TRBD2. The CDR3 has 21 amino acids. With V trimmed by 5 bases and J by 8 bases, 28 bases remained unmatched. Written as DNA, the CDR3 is TGTGCCAGCAGTACCGATGGTCCGGGACTTGCGGGGGGGCTATTTAGGGATGAGCAGTTCTTC. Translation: CASSTDGPGLAGGLFRDEQFF.

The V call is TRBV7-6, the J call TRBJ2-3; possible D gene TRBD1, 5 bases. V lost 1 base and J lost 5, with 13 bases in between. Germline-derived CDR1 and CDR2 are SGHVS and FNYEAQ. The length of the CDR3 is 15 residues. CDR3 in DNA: TGTGCCAGCAGCTTAGTTAACCAGGGTGGAGATACGCAGTATTTT. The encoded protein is CASSLVNQGGDTQYF.

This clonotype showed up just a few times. DNA of the CDR3: TGTGCCAGCAGCCAAGATCTTACGGCAGTCTATGGCTACACCTTC. It is translated as CASSQDLTAVYGYTF. The rearrangement joins TRBV3-1 to TRBJ1-2; the D is unclear. The CDR3 totals 15 residues. The V gene lost 0 bases and the J gene lost 4 bases, with 12 bases spanning the gap. The V gene's germline CDR1 is LGHDT and CDR2 YNNKEL (reference sequence).

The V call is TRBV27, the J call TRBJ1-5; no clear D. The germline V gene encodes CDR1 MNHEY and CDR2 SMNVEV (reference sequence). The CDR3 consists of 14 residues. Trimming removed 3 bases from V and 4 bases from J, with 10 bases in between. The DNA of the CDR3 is TGTGCCAGCAGTTTGGGCGGGTATAATCAGCCCCAGCATTTT. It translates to CASSLGGYNQPQHF.

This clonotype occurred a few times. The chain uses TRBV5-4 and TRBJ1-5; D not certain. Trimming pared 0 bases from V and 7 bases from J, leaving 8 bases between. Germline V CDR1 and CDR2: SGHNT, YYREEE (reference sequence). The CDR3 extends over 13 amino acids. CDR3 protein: CASSLGAAQPQHF. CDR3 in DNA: TGTGCCAGCAGCTTGGGGGCGGCCCAGCCCCAGCATTTT.

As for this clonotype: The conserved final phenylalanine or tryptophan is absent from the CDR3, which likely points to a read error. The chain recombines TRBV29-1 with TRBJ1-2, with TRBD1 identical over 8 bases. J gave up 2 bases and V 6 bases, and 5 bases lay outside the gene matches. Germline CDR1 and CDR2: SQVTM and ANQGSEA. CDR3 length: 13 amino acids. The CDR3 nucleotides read TGCAGCGTGCTCGACAGGGGAAACTATGGCTACACCGTC. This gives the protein CSVLDRGNYGYTV.